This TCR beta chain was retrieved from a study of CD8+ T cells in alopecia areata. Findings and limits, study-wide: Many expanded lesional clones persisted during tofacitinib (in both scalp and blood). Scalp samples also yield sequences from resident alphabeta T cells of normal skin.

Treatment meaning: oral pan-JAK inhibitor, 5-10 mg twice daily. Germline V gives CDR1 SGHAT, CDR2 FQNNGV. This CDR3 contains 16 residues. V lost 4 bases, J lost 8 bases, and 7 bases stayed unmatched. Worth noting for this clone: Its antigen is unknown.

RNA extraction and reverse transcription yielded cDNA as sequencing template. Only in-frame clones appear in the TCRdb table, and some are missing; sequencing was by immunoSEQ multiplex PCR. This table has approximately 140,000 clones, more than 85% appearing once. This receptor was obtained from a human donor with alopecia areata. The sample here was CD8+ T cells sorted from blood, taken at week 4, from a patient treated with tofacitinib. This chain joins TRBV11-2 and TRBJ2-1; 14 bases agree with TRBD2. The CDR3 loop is CASSSHPGLAGDEQFF. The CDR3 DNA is TGTGCCAGCAGCTCCCATCCGGGACTAGCGGGAGATGAGCAGTTCTTC.